This T cell receptor (beta chain) was captured in a study of blood T cell repertoires in COVID-19. This clone was counted only a few times. Donors in Cohort 3 who had recovered were those with two negative PCRs, healthcare professional clearance, or resolution of their symptoms. Assay used: immunoSEQ multiplex PCR; TCRdb lists only in-frame clones, some missing. The sample has around 300,000 clones; roughly 89% are singletons. This CDR3 comprises 13 residues. V lost 3 bases and J 9 bases, leaving 17 bases between the germline ends. Germline V gives CDR1 GTSNPN, CDR2 SVGIG (reference sequence). The chain couples TRBV30 to TRBJ1-2; possibly TRBD1 for D (6 bases). The clonotype comes from a woman in her thirties or forties who had recovered from COVID-19. The source material was PBMCs or T cells enriched from blood (not recorded which). The CDR3 loop is CAWSPFQGSRYTF. CDR3 coding DNA: TGTGCCTGGAGCCCATTTCAGGGGAGTCGCTACACCTTC.